This TCR beta chain emerged from a study of blood T cell repertoires in COVID-19. Original handling: By means of reference gene primer amplification, nucleated cell counts were estimated. Sequenced by immunoSEQ multiplex PCR; TCRdb stores in-frame clones only, minus some. Clonal size and the V and J genes are those of that table, whereas D and trimming came from the DNA. Here the sample spans about 230,000 clones, 70% to 90% being singletons. Sequencing was carried out using peripheral blood. This TCR came from a middle-aged man with acute or convalescent COVID-19.

In DNA form, the CDR3 reads TGTGCCAGCAGCTTGGAAAGGGGCTTAAACACTGAAGCTTTCTTT. It translates to CASSLERGLNTEAFF. This chain connects TRBV5-4 to TRBJ1-1; weak D call: TRBD1 (5 bases). V lost 0 bases, J lost 2 bases, and 11 bases lay in between. Germline V CDR1 and CDR2: SGHNT, YYREEE (reference sequence). The CDR3 is 15 residues long.